Listed below are T cell receptor beta chains from one sample, sequenced in a study of T cells in Graves' hyperthyroidism and ophthalmopathy. From the multiplex PCR reads, TCRdb called clonotypes with MiXCR, one entry per CDR3 protein. The data contain around 520,000 distinct CDR3 sequences, 11% to 15% of them singletons. The material sequenced was blood. These receptors all come from a woman in her forties with Graves' hyperthyroidism. The CDR3 runs from the conserved cysteine through the conserved F or W. A D gene is named only where the DNA matches it firmly. Only part of the rows carry a size: once, few, many, or a class if the clone is expanded.

V gene: TRBV30
D gene: TRBD1
J gene: TRBJ2-3
clone size: many
CDR3 DNA: TGTGCCTGGATGACAGGGCGGACGCAGTATTTT
CDR3 protein: CAWMTGRTQYF

V gene: TRBV7-2
D gene: NA
J gene: TRBJ2-3
clone size: NA
CDR3 DNA: TGTGCCAGCAGCTTAGTAGGCCAAACTAGCACAGATACGCAGTATTTT
CDR3 protein: CASSLVGQTSTDTQYF

V gene: TRBV14
D gene: NA
J gene: TRBJ2-5
clone size: many
CDR3 DNA: TGTGCCAGCAGCCAAGGCCAGCGCCGTCAAGAGACCCAGTACTTC
CDR3 protein: CASSQGQRRQETQYF

V gene: TRBV2
D gene: TRBD2
J gene: TRBJ2-1
clone size: NA
CDR3 DNA: TGTGCCAGCATGACTAGCGGGACTAATGAGCAGTTCTTC
CDR3 protein: CASMTSGTNEQFF

V gene: TRBV28
D gene: TRBD1
J gene: TRBJ2-7
clone size: many
CDR3 DNA: TGTGCCAGCACCCGGACAGGTGGGGACTACGAGCAGTACTTC
CDR3 protein: CASTRTGGDYEQYF

V gene: TRBV30
D gene: TRBD2
J gene: TRBJ2-3
clone size: many
CDR3 DNA: TGTGCCTGGAGTGAATACCCACCGGGACTACTTATTCAGGATACGCAGTATTTT
CDR3 protein: CAWSEYPPGLLIQDTQYF

V gene: TRBV28
D gene: NA
J gene: TRBJ2-7
clone size: many
CDR3 DNA: TGTGCCAGCAGTAAGAAAGCCTACGAGCAGTACTTC
CDR3 protein: CASSKKAYEQYF

V gene: TRBV7-3
D gene: NA
J gene: TRBJ2-3
clone size: NA
CDR3 DNA: TGTGCCAGCAGCTTAGGGGTGCTAGATACGCAGTATTTT
CDR3 protein: CASSLGVLDTQYF

V gene: TRBV20-1
D gene: NA
J gene: TRBJ1-2
clone size: few
CDR3 DNA: TGCAGTGCTGGGCATAACTATGGCTACACCTTC
CDR3 protein: CSAGHNYGYTF

V gene: TRBV18
D gene: NA
J gene: TRBJ2-7
clone size: few
CDR3 DNA: TGTGCCAGCTCACCTGGGGCGGGCGATACCTACGAGCAGTACTTC
CDR3 protein: CASSPGAGDTYEQYF